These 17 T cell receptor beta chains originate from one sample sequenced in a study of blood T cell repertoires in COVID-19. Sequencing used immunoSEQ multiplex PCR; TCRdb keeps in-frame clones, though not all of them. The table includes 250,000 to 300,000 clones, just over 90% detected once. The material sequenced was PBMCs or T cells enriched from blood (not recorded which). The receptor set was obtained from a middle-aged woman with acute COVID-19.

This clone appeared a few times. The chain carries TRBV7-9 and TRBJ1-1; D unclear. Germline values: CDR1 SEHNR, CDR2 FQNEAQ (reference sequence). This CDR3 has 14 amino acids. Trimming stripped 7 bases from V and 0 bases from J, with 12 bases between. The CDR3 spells CASTRGGMNTEAFF. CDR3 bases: TGTGCCAGCACCCGAGGCGGCATGAACACTGAAGCTTTCTTT.

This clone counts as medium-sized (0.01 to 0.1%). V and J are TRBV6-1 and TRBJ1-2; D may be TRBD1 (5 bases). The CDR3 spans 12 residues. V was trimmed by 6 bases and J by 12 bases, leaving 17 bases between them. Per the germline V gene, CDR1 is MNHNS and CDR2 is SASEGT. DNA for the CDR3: TGTGCCAGCAGACGTACCCCAGGGTTCAACACCTTC. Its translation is CASRRTPGFNTF.

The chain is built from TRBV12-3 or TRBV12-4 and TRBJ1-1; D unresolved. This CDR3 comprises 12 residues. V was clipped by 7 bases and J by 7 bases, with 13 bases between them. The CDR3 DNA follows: TGTGCCAGCACCACGGGAGTAGGTGAAGCTTTCTTT. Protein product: CASTTGVGEAFF.

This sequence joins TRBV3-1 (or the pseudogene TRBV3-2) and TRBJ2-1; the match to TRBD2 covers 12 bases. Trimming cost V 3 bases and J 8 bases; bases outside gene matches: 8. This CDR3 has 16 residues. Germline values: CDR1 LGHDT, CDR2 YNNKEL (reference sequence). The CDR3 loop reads CASSQTSGSFSYEQFF. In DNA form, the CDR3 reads TGTGCCAGCAGCCAGACTAGCGGGAGCTTTAGTTATGAGCAGTTCTTC.

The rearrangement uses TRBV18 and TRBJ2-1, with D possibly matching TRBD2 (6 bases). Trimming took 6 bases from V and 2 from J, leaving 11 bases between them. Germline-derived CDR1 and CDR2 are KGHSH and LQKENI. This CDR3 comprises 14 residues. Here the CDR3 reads CASSKLATYNEQFF. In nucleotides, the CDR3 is TGTGCCAGCTCCAAACTAGCAACCTACAATGAGCAGTTCTTC.

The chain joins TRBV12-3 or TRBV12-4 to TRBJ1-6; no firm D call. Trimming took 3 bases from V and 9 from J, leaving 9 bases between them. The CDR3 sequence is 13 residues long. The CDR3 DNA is TGTGCCAGCAGTTTCGGCGCGGCTTCACCCCTCCACTTT. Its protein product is CASSFGAASPLHF.

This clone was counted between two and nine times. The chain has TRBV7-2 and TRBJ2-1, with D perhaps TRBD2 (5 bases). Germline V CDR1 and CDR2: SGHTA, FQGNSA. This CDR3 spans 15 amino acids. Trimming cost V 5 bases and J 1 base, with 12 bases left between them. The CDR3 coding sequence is TGTGCCAGCAGCCCATCCCCGGGATCCTACAATGAGCAGTTCTTC. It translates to CASSPSPGSYNEQFF. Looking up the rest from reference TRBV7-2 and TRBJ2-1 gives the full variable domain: GAGVSQSPSNKVTEKGKDVELRCDPISGHTALYWYRQSLGQGLEFLIYFQGNSAPDKSGLPSDRFSAERTGGSVSTLTIQRTQQEDSAVYLCASSPSPGSYNEQFFGPGTRLTVL.

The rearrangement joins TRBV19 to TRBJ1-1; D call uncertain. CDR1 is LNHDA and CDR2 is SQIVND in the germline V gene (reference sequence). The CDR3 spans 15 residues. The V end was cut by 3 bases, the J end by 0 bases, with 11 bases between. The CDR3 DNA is TGTGCCAGTAGTATCGCGGGAATAATGAACACTGAAGCTTTCTTT. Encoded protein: CASSIAGIMNTEAFF.

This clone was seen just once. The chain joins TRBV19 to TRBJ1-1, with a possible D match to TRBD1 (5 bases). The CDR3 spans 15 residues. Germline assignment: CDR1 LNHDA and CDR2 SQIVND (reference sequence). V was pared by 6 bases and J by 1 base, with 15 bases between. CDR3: CASSDAGYRNTEAFF. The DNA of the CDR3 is TGTGCCAGTAGCGACGCAGGGTATAGGAACACTGAAGCTTTCTTT.

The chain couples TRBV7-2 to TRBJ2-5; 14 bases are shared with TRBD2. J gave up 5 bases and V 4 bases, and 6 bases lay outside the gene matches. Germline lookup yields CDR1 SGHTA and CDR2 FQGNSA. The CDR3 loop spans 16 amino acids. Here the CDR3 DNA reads TGTGCCAGCAGCTGGGGACTAGCGGGAGCTCGGGAGACCCAGTACTTC. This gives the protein CASSWGLAGARETQYF.

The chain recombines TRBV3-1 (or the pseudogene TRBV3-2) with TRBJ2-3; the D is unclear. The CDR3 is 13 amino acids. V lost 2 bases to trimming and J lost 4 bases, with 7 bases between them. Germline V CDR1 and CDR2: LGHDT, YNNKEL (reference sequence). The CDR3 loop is CASSQRSADTQYF. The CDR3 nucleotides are TGTGCCAGCAGCCAAAGGAGTGCAGATACGCAGTATTTT.

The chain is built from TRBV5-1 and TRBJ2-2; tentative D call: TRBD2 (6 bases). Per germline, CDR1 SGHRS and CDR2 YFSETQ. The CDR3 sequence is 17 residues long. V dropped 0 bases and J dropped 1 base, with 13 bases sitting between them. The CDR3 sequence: CASSLGRAAGNTGELFF. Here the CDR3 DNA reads TGCGCCAGCAGCTTGGGCCGGGCAGCGGGGAACACCGGGGAGCTGTTTTTT.

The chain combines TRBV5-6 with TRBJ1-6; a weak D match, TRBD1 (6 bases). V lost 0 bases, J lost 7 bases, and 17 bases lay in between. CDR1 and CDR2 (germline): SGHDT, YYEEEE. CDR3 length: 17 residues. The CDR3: CASSLGTGSVSNSPLHF. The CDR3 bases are TGTGCCAGCAGCTTGGGAACAGGGAGTGTTTCGAATTCACCCCTCCACTTT.

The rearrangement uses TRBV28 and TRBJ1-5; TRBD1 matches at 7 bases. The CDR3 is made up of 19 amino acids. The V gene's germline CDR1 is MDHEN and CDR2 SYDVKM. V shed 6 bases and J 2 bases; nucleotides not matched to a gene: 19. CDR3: CASRPRQGSVNSRNQPQHF. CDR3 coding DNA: TGTGCCAGCAGACCTAGACAGGGATCGGTTAATTCCCGCAATCAGCCCCAGCATTTT.

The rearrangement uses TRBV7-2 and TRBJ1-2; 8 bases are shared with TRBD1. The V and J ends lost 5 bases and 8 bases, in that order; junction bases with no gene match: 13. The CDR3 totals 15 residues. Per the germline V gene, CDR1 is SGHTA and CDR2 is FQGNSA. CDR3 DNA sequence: TGTGCCAGCAGCACCGTGGGGCAGGGGGCTTTCGGCTACACCTTC. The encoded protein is CASSTVGQGAFGYTF. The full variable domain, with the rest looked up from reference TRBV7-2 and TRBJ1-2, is GAGVSQSPSNKVTEKGKDVELRCDPISGHTALYWYRQSLGQGLEFLIYFQGNSAPDKSGLPSDRFSAERTGGSVSTLTIQRTQQEDSAVYLCASSTVGQGAFGYTFGSGTRLTVV.

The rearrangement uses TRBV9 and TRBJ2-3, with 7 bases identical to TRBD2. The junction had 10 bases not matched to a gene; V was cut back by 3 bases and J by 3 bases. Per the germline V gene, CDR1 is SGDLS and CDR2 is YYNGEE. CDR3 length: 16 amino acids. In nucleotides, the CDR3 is TGTGCCAGCAGCGGAGATTGGCGGGGGAGAACAGATACGCAGTATTTT. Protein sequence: CASSGDWRGRTDTQYF. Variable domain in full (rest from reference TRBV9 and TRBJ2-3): DSGVTQTPKHLITATGQRVTLRCSPRSGDLSVYWYQQSLDQGLQFLIQYYNGEERAKGNILERFSAQQFPDLHSELNLSSLELGDSALYFCASSGDWRGRTDTQYFGPGTRLTVL.

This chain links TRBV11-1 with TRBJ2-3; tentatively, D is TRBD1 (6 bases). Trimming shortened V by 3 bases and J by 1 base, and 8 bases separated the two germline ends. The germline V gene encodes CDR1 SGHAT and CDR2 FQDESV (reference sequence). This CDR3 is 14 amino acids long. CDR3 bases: TGTGCCAGCAGCTTGAGACAGGGCACAGATACGCAGTATTTT. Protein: CASSLRQGTDTQYF.